This T cell receptor beta chain was recorded in a study of beta chain features in type 1 diabetes. Findings and caveats of the study: PCR could preferentially amplify shorter templates, alike in patients and controls. In all four CD4+ subsets, TCRB CDR3 length was significantly, moderately reduced in type 1 diabetes. Patients' naive, central memory and regulatory TCRB repertoires appeared more alike than those of healthy donors.

This CDR3 is 14 amino acids long. V gave up 0 bases and J gave up 8 bases, with 11 bases separating them. The germline V gene has CDR1 SGHRS and CDR2 YFSETQ. All of the isolated RNA was reverse transcribed, so expressed TCRB transcripts were sequenced. TCRdb keeps only in-frame clones here, not all; method: immunoSEQ multiplex PCR. Of around 280,000 clones listed, 15% were seen once; the top ten hold 0.015% to 0.019%. This clone was detected only a few times. Antigen specificity is unknown. The V call is TRBV5-1, the J call TRBJ1-4; D not resolved. This clonotype was obtained from a man younger than 35 with type 1 diabetes. Sequencing was done on a sample of naive CD4+ T cells from blood. The CDR3 DNA sequence: TGCGCCAGCAGCTTGGATTGGAGTGGGGAAAAACTGTTTTTT. Residues: CASSLDWSGEKLFF.